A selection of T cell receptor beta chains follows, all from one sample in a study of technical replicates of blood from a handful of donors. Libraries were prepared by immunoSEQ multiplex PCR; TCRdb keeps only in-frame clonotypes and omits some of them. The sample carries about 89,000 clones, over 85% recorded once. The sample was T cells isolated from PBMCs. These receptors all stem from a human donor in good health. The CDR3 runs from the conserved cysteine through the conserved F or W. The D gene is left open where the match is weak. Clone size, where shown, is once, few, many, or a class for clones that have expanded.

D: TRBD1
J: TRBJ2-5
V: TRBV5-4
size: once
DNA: TGTGCCAGCAGGACGACAGGGCAAGAGACCCAGTACTTC
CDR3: CASRTTGQETQYF

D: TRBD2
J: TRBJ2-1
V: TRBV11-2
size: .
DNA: TGTGCCAGCAGGCAGACTAGCGGGCTGAACAATGAGCAGTTCTTC
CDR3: CASRQTSGLNNEQFF

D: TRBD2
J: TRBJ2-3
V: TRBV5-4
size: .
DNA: TGTGCCAGCGGTCTAGCGGGAGCCGCAGATACGCAGTATTTT
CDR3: CASGLAGAADTQYF

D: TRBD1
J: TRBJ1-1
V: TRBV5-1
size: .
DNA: TGCGCCAGCAGCTCCCCTACAGGGGTAGAAGCTTTCTTT
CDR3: CASSSPTGVEAFF

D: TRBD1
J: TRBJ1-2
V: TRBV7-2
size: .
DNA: TGTGCCAGCAGCTTAGGAGGGCAGGGGGCGAAGTATGGCTACACCTTC
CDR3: CASSLGGQGAKYGYTF

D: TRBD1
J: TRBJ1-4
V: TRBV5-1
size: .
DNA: TGCGCCAGCAGCCCGGGACAGGGGAATGAAAAACTGTTTTTT
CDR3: CASSPGQGNEKLFF

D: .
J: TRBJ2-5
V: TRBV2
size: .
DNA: TGTGCCAGCGGCGGGGTCGGCGAGACCCAGTACTTC
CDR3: CASGGVGETQYF

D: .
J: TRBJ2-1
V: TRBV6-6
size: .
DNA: TGTGCCAGCAGTCCAAACCAGGGGAGCTCCTACAATGAGCAGTTCTTC
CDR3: CASSPNQGSSYNEQFF

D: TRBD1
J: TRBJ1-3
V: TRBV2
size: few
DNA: TGTGCCAGCAGACGAGACAGGGGTAACACCATATATTTT
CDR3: CASRRDRGNTIYF

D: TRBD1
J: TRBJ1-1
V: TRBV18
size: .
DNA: TGTGCCAGCTCACCATTCAGGACAGGTTACAACACTGAAGCTTTCTTT
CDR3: CASSPFRTGYNTEAFF

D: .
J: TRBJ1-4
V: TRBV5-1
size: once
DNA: TGCGCCAGTCAGGACACCAACAATGAAAAACTGTTTTTT
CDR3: CASQDTNNEKLFF

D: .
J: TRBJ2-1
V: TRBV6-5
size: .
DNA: TGTGCCAGCAGTCCAAAGGGGAATGAGCAGTTCTTC
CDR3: CASSPKGNEQFF

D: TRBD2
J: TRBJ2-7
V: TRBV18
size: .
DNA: TGTGCCAGCTCACCAAGTAGCGCAGCGGGGTACGAGCAGTACTTC
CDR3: CASSPSSAAGYEQYF

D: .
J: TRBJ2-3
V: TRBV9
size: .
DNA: TGTGCCAGCAGCCCCAGAGGGGGGGGCACAGATACGCAGTATTTT
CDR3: CASSPRGGGTDTQYF

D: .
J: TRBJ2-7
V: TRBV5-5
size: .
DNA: TGTGCCAGCAGCGACCCGGGTAAGGCCTACGAGCAGTACTTC
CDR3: CASSDPGKAYEQYF

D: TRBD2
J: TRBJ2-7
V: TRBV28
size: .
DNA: TGTGCCAGCAGATCTGCCTGGGGGAGGGCCTACGAGCAGTACTTC
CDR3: CASRSAWGRAYEQYF

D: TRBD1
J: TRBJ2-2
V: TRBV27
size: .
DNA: TGTGCCAGCAGTCCGACAGGGTCCGGGGAGCTGTTTTTT
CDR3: CASSPTGSGELFF

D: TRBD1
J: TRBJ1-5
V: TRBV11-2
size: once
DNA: TGTGCCAGCAGCTTAGGAGGGGGCCAGCAGCCCCAGCATTTT
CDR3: CASSLGGGQQPQHF

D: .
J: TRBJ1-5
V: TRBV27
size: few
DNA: TGTGCCAGCAGGCGAGGGGGGGCCCGGAATCAGCCCCAGCATTTT
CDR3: CASRRGGARNQPQHF

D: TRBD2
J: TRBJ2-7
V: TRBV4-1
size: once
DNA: TGCGCCAGCAGCCAAGATTTACTAGCGGGAGCCTCCTACGAGCAGTACTTC
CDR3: CASSQDLLAGASYEQYF

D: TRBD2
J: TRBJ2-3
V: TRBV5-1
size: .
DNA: TGCGCCAGCAGCCTCCCCCTGGCGGGGGGCGGCACAGATACGCAGTATTTT
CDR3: CASSLPLAGGGTDTQYF

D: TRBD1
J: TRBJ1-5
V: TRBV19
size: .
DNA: TGTGCCAGTAGTGACAGGGAAGGGACGCATCAGCCCCAGCATTTT
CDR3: CASSDREGTHQPQHF

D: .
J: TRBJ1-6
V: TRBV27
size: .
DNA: TGTGCCAGCAGCCTCACCCAGCGGTGGTCACCCCTCCACTTT
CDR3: CASSLTQRWSPLHF

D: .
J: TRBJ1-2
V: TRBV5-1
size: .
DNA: TGCGCCAGCAGCCTGAACCGGGACACGGTTCGCTATGGCTACACCTTC
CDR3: CASSLNRDTVRYGYTF

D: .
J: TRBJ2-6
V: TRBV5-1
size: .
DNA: TGCGCCAGCAGCTTGGGGGGCGTCTCTGGGGCCAACGTCCTGACTTTC
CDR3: CASSLGGVSGANVLTF

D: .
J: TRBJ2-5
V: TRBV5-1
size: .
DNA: TGCGCCAGCAGCTTGGTCGGGGGGCGCGGCCAAGAGACCCAGTACTTC
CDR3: CASSLVGGRGQETQYF

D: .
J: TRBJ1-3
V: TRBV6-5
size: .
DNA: TGTGCCAGCAGTTACTCTCCCAGGGGAAACACCATATATTTT
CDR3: CASSYSPRGNTIYF

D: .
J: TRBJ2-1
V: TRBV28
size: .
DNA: TGTGCCAGCACTCTACGCCCGGGGGTCAATGATGTGCAGTTCTTC
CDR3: CASTLRPGVNDVQFF

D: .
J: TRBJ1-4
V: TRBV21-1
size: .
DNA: TGTGCCAGCTTGGGGGACGGGGGGAGTGACCCTAATGAAAAACTGTTTTTT
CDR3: CASLGDGGSDPNEKLFF

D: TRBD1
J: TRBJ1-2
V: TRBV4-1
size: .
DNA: TGCGCCAGCAGCCCCGACAGGGTAAGCTATGGCTACACCTTC
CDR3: CASSPDRVSYGYTF

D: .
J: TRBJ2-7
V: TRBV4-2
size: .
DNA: TGTGCCAGCGGTAGATTAAGATCCTATAGCCACGAGCAGTACTTC
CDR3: CASGRLRSYSHEQYF

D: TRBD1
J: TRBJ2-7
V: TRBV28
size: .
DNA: TGTGCCAGCAGGGGGGGGACAGGGGGCTTCTACGAGCAGTACTTC
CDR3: CASRGGTGGFYEQYF

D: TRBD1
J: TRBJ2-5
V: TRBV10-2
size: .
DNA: TGCGCCAGCAGTGAGTCGTCACAGGGGTGGGAGACCCAGTACTTC
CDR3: CASSESSQGWETQYF

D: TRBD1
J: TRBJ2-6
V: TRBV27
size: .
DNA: TGTGCCAGCAGTTTTGTTCATGGGACAGGGGGCTACTCTGGGGCCAACGTCCTGACTTTC
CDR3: CASSFVHGTGGYSGANVLTF

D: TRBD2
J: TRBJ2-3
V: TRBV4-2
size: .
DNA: TGTGCCAGCAGCCAAGATCTTGCTTTCCTAGCGGGAATCTATAGCACAGATACGCAGTATTTT
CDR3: CASSQDLAFLAGIYSTDTQYF

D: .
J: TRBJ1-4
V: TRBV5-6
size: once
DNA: TGTGCCAGCAGCTTGATACAGTTTAATGAAAAACTGTTTTTT
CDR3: CASSLIQFNEKLFF

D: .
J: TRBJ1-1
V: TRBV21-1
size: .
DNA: TGTGCCAGCAGGAAGGGGGGGGCGCGAAACACTGAAGCTTTCTTT
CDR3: CASRKGGARNTEAFF

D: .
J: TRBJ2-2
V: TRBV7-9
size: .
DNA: TGTGCCAGCAGCGTCGGGGGGAACACCGGGGAGCTGTTTTTT
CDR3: CASSVGGNTGELFF

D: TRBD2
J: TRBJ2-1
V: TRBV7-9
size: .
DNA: TGTGCCAGCAGCTTAGGGCTAGCGGGAGCTGAGCAGTTCTTC
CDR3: CASSLGLAGAEQFF

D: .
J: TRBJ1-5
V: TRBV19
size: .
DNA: TGTGCCAGTAGTATAGGGGACATTAGCAATCAGCCCCAGCATTTT
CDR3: CASSIGDISNQPQHF